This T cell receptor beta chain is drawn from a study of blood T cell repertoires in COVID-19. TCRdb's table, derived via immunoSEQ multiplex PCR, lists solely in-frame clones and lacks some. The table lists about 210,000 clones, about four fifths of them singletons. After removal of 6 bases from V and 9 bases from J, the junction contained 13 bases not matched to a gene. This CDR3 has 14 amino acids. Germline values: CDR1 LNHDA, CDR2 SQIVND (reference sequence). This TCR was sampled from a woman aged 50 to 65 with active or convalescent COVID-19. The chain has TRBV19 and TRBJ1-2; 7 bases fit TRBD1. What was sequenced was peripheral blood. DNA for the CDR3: TGTGCCAGTAGGATAATAGGGACAGATGGTAGCTACACCTTC. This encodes CASRIIGTDGSYTF.